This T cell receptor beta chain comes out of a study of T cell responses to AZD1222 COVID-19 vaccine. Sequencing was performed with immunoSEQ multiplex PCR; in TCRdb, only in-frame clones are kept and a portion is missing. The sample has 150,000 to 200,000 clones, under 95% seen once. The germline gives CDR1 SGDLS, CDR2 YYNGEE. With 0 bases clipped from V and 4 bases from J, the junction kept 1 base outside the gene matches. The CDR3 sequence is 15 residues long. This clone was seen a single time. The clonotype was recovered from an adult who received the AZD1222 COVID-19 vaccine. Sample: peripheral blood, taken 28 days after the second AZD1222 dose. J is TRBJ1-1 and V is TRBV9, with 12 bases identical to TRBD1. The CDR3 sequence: CASSVGDRGPTEAFF. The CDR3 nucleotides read TGTGCCAGCAGCGTAGGGGACAGGGGGCCCACTGAAGCTTTCTTT.